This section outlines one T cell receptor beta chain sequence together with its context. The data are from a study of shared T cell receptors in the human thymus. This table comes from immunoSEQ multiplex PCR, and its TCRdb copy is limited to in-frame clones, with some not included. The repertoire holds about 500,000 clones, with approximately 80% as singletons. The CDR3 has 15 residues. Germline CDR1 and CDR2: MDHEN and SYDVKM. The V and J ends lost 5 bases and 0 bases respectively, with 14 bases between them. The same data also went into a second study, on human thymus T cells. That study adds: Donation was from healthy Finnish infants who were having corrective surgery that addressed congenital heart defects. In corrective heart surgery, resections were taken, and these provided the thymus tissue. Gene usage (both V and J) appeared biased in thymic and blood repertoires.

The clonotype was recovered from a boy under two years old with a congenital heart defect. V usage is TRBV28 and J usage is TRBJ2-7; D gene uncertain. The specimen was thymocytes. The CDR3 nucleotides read TGTGCCAGCAGTGGCCTTGGGCCAAACTCCTACGAGCAGTACTTC. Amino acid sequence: CASSGLGPNSYEQYF. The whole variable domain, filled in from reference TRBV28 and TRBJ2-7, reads DVKVTQSSRYLVKRTGEKVFLECVQDMDHENMFWYRQDPGLGLRLIYFSYDVKMKEKGDIPEGYSVSREKKERFSLILESASTNQTSMYLCASSGLGPNSYEQYFGPGTRLTVT.